Shown below are 19 T cell receptor beta chains from a single sample sequenced in a study of cytomegalovirus exposure and HLA in healthy donors (dated by TCRdb to about 2017). To prepare the library, the immunoSEQ multiplex PCR assay was applied. For the multiplex PCR, a mixture combining 60 forward primers for TCR Vbeta segments and 13 reverse primers for TCR Jbeta segments was used. The immuneACCESS repertoire file appears here via TCRdb, limited to in-frame rearrangements. These files lack a portion of the clones; in checked studies, under half of the deficit traces to unresolved V genes, and the cause of the others is not known. The table for this sample lists roughly 110,000 clones; about 75% of them were counted only once. Jointly, the top ten make up approximately 2.8% of the sample. The specimen was PBMCs. These receptors came from a male donor in good health and CMV-seropositive.

This clone was counted once. The chain recombines TRBV6-1 with TRBJ1-6; D call uncertain. The CDR3 length is 15 residues. Deletions cut 2 bases from V and 10 bases from J, with 15 bases between. Germline CDR1 reads MNHNS; CDR2 reads SASEGT. CDR3 sequence reads: CASSESGGVESPLHF. In DNA, the CDR3 is TGTGCCAGCAGTGAAAGCGGTGGGGTGGAATCACCCCTCCACTTT.

The CDR3 loop reads CASSLVADLDIQYF. The CDR3 DNA is TGTGCCAGCAGCTTAGTCGCGGATCTAGACATTCAGTACTTC. The chain links TRBV7-2 to TRBJ2-4; D remains ambiguous. V was pared by 1 base and J by 8 bases, with 12 bases between. The germline gives CDR1 SGHTA, CDR2 FQGNSA. This CDR3 is built from 14 residues.

CDR3 residues: CASSETSGGAKNIQYF. The CDR3 DNA reads as TGTGCCAGCAGTGAAACTAGCGGGGGGGCCAAAAACATTCAGTACTTC. The chain employs TRBV2 and TRBJ2-4; 12 nucleotides align to TRBD2. CDR1 is SNHLY and CDR2 is FYNNEI in the germline V gene. The CDR3 length is 16 residues. V dropped 2 bases and J dropped 1; count of bases not matched to a gene: 0.

The chain carries TRBV19 and TRBJ1-2, with D unresolved. Germline V gene data show CDR1 as LNHDA and CDR2 as SQIVND (reference sequence). The ends were cut back, 1 base at V and 8 bases at J, with 20 bases in the middle. The CDR3 is made up of 16 amino acids. This chain's CDR3 is CASSIGFGDLYGGYTF. Here the CDR3 DNA reads TGTGCCAGTAGTATAGGGTTCGGGGATTTATATGGCGGCTACACCTTC. Full variable domain (outside the CDR3, taken from reference TRBV19 and TRBJ1-2): DGGITQSPKYLFRKEGQNVTLSCEQNLNHDAMYWYRQDPGQGLRLIYYSQIVNDFQKGDIAEGYSVSREKKESFPLTVTSAQKNPTAFYLCASSIGFGDLYGGYTFGSGTRLTVV.

J is TRBJ2-3 and V is TRBV7-3; maybe TRBD1 (5 bases). The CDR3 sequence is 14 residues long. Germline V gene data show CDR1 as SGHTA and CDR2 as FQGTGA. The V and J ends lost 10 bases and 2 bases respectively, with 16 bases between them. The CDR3 loop reads CATRAGHHTDTQYF. CDR3 nucleotides: TGTGCCACCAGGGCAGGACACCACACAGATACGCAGTATTTT. The whole variable domain, filled in from reference TRBV7-3 and TRBJ2-3, reads GAGVSQTPSNKVTEKGKYVELRCDPISGHTALYWYRQSLGQGPEFLIYFQGTGAADDSGLPNDRFFAVRPEGSVSTLKIQRTERGDSAVYLCATRAGHHTDTQYFGPGTRLTVL.

The CDR3 protein is CASSPTGTELNYGYTF. CDR3 DNA sequence: TGTGCCAGCAGTCCAACCGGGACAGAACTAAACTATGGCTACACCTTC. The chain uses TRBV28 and TRBJ1-2; TRBD1 aligns across 7 bases. The V gene end was trimmed by 5 bases and the J gene end by 2 bases; junction bases not matched to a gene: 11. Germline CDR1 MDHEN, CDR2 SYDVKM. This CDR3 comprises 16 residues.

Only one count was recorded for this clone. This chain connects TRBV7-3 to TRBJ2-1, with TRBD1 matching over 10 bases. V dropped 5 bases and J dropped 8; count of bases not matched to a gene: 12. The CDR3 spans 16 residues. CDR1 is SGHTA and CDR2 is FQGTGA in the germline V gene. The CDR3 DNA reads as TGTGCCAGCAGCCGCCGGGACAGGGGCCAATTTGATGAGCAGTTCTTC. Amino acids: CASSRRDRGQFDEQFF.

This clone was detected once. The chain is built from TRBV7-2 and TRBJ2-2; 9 bases are shared with TRBD2. The germline gives CDR1 SGHTA, CDR2 FQGNSA. The CDR3 has 16 residues. The J segment lost 4 bases and the V segment lost 1 base, leaving 4 bases of the junction unmatched. The CDR3 nucleotides read TGTGCCAGCAGCTTAGTAGCGGGAGCGCTCACCGGGGAGCTGTTTTTT. It specifies CASSLVAGALTGELFF.

Comment on this clone: The same CDR3 also results from other DNA sequences found in this sample. This chain connects TRBV7-2 to TRBJ1-2; D is possibly TRBD1 (5 bases). Germline CDR1 reads SGHTA; CDR2 reads FQGNSA. Trimming took 1 base from V and 7 from J, leaving 13 bases between them. This CDR3 spans 14 amino acids. The CDR3 loop reads CASSLDLGLGGYTF. The CDR3, as DNA: TGTGCCAGCAGCTTAGATCTGGGGCTGGGTGGCTACACCTTC.

V and J are TRBV19 and TRBJ2-7, with 10 bases aligning to TRBD2. The V segment lost 4 bases and the J segment 1 base; nucleotides outside the gene matches: 4. The CDR3 is 15 residues long. Per germline, CDR1 LNHDA and CDR2 SQIVND (reference sequence). In DNA, the CDR3 is TGTGCCAGTAGTACCATAGCGGGAGGTTCCTACGAGCAGTACTTC. Residues: CASSTIAGGSYEQYF.

This chain links TRBV27 with TRBJ2-7; 9 bases align to TRBD1. The J segment lost 1 base and the V segment lost 5 bases, leaving 6 bases of the junction unmatched. CDR1 and CDR2 (germline): MNHEY, SMNVEV (reference sequence). There are 15 residues in the CDR3. Here the CDR3 reads CASSESGTGSYEQYF. The CDR3 DNA follows: TGTGCCAGCAGTGAATCCGGGACAGGGTCCTACGAGCAGTACTTC.

This chain joins TRBV19 and TRBJ2-7; TRBD1 matches 11 bases. The germline CDR1 and CDR2 sequences are LNHDA and SQIVND (reference sequence). V was pared by 10 bases and J by 5 bases, with 13 bases of the junction left unmatched. The CDR3 spans 15 residues. The CDR3 nucleotides read TGTGCCACTCAACCCCAACGGGACAGGGGGAACGAGCAGTACTTC. Its translation: CATQPQRDRGNEQYF.

The CDR3 region has the DNA TGTGCCAGCAGCCCCGGGCTAGCGGGGGGCACAGATACGCAGTATTTT. The encoded protein is CASSPGLAGGTDTQYF. The rearrangement links TRBV5-4 to TRBJ2-3, with 10 bases matching TRBD2. Germline V lookup: CDR1 SGHNT, CDR2 YYREEE (reference sequence). Trimming cost V 4 bases and J 1 base; bases outside gene matches: 6. CDR3 length: 16 amino acids.

The rearrangement uses TRBV7-2 and TRBJ2-5; 7 bases match TRBD2. Looked up from germline, CDR1 is SGHTA and CDR2 is FQGNSA. The CDR3 covers 14 residues. J was trimmed by 7 bases and V by 3 bases; bases with no gene match: 8. CDR3 region: CASSFAGLRTTQYF. The CDR3 nucleotides are TGTGCCAGCAGCTTCGCGGGACTAAGAACGACCCAGTACTTC.

V gene TRBV4-1 combines with J gene TRBJ2-3, with TRBD2 as a possible D gene (5 bases). Germline V gene sequence: CDR1 MGHRA, CDR2 YSYEKL. The germline V and J ends were trimmed by 1 base and 4 bases, with 9 bases remaining between them. The CDR3 extends over 14 amino acids. The CDR3 is CASSQVGNADTQYF. CDR3 nucleotides: TGCGCCAGCAGCCAAGTCGGGAATGCAGATACGCAGTATTTT.

This clone was recorded only once. The CDR3 sequence is CASKVAGGIGGNTIYF. CDR3 nucleotides: TGTGCCAGCAAGGTGGCAGGGGGTATAGGGGGAAACACCATATATTTT. The chain links TRBV28 to TRBJ1-3; 7 bases agree with TRBD1. With V trimmed by 7 bases and J by 4 bases, 13 bases remained unmatched. Germline CDR1 MDHEN, CDR2 SYDVKM. The CDR3 covers 16 residues. Variable domain in full (rest from reference TRBV28 and TRBJ1-3): DVKVTQSSRYLVKRTGEKVFLECVQDMDHENMFWYRQDPGLGLRLIYFSYDVKMKEKGDIPEGYSVSREKKERFSLILESASTNQTSMYLCASKVAGGIGGNTIYFGEGSWLTVV.

The chain is built from TRBV7-9 and TRBJ1-4; D ambiguous. V gave up 3 bases and J gave up 3 bases, with 11 bases separating them. The germline gives CDR1 SEHNR, CDR2 FQNEAQ (reference sequence). The CDR3 sequence is 15 residues long. CDR3 sequence reads: CASSLAGYSNEKLFF. The CDR3 DNA reads as TGTGCCAGCAGCTTGGCCGGGTACTCTAATGAAAAACTGTTTTTT.

V is TRBV4-1 and J is TRBJ2-1; TRBD1 aligns across 10 bases. The CDR3 is made up of 16 amino acids. After removal of 1 base from V and 6 bases from J, the junction contained 6 bases not matched to a gene. Per the germline V gene, CDR1 is MGHRA and CDR2 is YSYEKL. This CDR3 is CASSQGTGGRFNEQFF. In DNA, the CDR3 is TGCGCCAGCAGCCAAGGGACAGGGGGGCGGTTCAATGAGCAGTTCTTC.

The J gene is TRBJ2-1, the V gene TRBV6-5, with 8 positions matching TRBD2. Per the germline V gene, CDR1 is MNHEY and CDR2 is SVGAGI. J was trimmed by 7 bases and V by 6 bases; bases with no gene match: 11. The CDR3 extends over 15 amino acids. The DNA of the CDR3 is TGTGCCAGCAGACCCAGCGGGAGTAGTGGGAATGAGCAGTTCTTC. It is translated as CASRPSGSSGNEQFF.